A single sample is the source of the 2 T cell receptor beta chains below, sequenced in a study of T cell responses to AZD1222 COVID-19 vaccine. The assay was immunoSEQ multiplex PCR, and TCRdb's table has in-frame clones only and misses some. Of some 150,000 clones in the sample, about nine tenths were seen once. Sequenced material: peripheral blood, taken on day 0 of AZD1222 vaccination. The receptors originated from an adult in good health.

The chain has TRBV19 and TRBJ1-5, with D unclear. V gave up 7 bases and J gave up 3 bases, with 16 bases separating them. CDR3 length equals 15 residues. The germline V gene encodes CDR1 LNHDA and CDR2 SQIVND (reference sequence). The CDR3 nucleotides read TGTGCCAGTACTCCGGGAGGGAGCGACAATCAGCCCCAGCATTTT. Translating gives CASTPGGSDNQPQHF.

CDR3 coding DNA: TGTGCCAGCAGCCTCGGGTGGAGCCGGGGGGAGCAGTACTTC. It codes for CASSLGWSRGEQYF. This chain connects TRBV6-5 to TRBJ2-7; D is possibly TRBD2 (6 bases). V lost 6 bases to trimming and J lost 7 bases, with 19 bases between them. Germline loops: CDR1 MNHEY, CDR2 SVGAGI. This CDR3 has 14 residues.